The 10 T cell receptor beta chains listed next were all sequenced from one sample in a study of cytomegalovirus exposure and HLA in healthy donors (dated 2017 in TCRdb). The library was prepared using the immunoSEQ multiplex PCR assay. For the multiplex PCR, a mixture combining 60 forward primers for TCR Vbeta segments and 13 reverse primers for TCR Jbeta segments was used. TCRdb took this table from immuneACCESS and kept in-frame rearrangements with V and J called. Such tables lack part of the clones; where checked against another copy, unresolved V genes explain under half of the gap, and the rest is unexplained. The sample contains more than 85,000 clones, approximately 80% of them found a single time. Approximately 8% of the sample is taken by the ten largest. The material sequenced was PBMCs. The receptor source for this set is a female donor in good health and CMV-seronegative.

The chain couples TRBV7-6 to TRBJ2-1, with 12 bases that match TRBD1. Unmatched junction bases numbered 6, after V lost 7 bases and J lost 8 bases. The CDR3 extends over 14 amino acids. CDR1 is SGHVS, CDR2 FNYEAQ, per germline. CDR3 protein: CASKGTGGADEQFF. The CDR3 DNA reads TGTGCCAGCAAGGGGACAGGGGGCGCGGATGAGCAGTTCTTC.

The CDR3 nucleotides are TGTGCCAGCAGCTCCCTGACAGGGGGGAACACTGAAGCTTTCTTT. It yields the protein CASSSLTGGNTEAFF. This chain joins TRBV11-2 and TRBJ1-1; the match to TRBD1 covers 9 bases. The J segment lost 1 base and the V segment lost 4 bases, leaving 4 bases of the junction unmatched. Germline V gene sequence: CDR1 SGHAT, CDR2 FQNNGV. This CDR3 has 15 amino acids.

V usage is TRBV5-1 and J usage is TRBJ2-3; D is perhaps TRBD2 (6 bases). Per germline, CDR1 SGHRS and CDR2 YFSETQ. There are 17 residues in the CDR3. Trimming pared 0 bases from V and 0 bases from J, leaving 14 bases between. This CDR3 is CASSLARPSGSTDTQYF. DNA of the CDR3: TGCGCCAGCAGCTTGGCCCGACCAAGCGGGAGCACAGATACGCAGTATTTT.

As for this clone: Since a much larger clone is just one base distant, this may be a read error. The chain has TRBV5-1 and TRBJ2-7, with 9 bases identical to TRBD2. The CDR3 is made up of 15 amino acids. Germline V gene sequence: CDR1 SGHRS, CDR2 YFSETQ. J gave up 7 bases and V 0 bases, and 8 bases lay outside the gene matches. This chain's CDR3 is CASSLETSGPLEQYF. The CDR3 nucleotides read TGCGCCAGCAGCTTGGAGACTAGCGGACCCCTAGAGCAGTACTTC.

This chain connects TRBV6-5 to TRBJ1-2, with D uncertain. CDR1 and CDR2 (germline): MNHEY, SVGAGI. Trimming cost V 7 bases and J 6 bases, with 21 bases left between them. This CDR3 region has 15 residues. This CDR3 reads CASTWSRHATDGYTF. DNA of the CDR3: TGTGCCAGCACCTGGTCCAGGCACGCCACTGATGGCTACACCTTC.

Regarding this clone: Within the sample, other DNA sequences also encode this same CDR3. The chain carries TRBV19 and TRBJ2-7, with 7 bases aligning to TRBD1. The germline V gene encodes CDR1 LNHDA and CDR2 SQIVND (reference sequence). This CDR3 is built from 14 residues. Trimming removed 5 bases from V and 6 bases from J; junction bases left unmatched: 10. The CDR3 coding sequence is TGTGCCAGTAGTCTAACGAGACAGGGAAGCGAGCAGTACTTC. This sequence encodes CASSLTRQGSEQYF.

This rearrangement joins TRBV5-1 to TRBJ2-5; the match to TRBD2 covers 15 bases. The junction had 8 bases not matched to a gene; V was cut back by 9 bases and J by 5 bases. This CDR3 has 15 amino acids. Per the germline V gene, CDR1 is SGHRS and CDR2 is YFSETQ. The CDR3 spells CATQGLAGGSETQYF. For the CDR3, the DNA is TGCGCCACCCAAGGACTAGCGGGAGGGAGCGAGACCCAGTACTTC. Full variable domain (outside the CDR3, taken from reference TRBV5-1 and TRBJ2-5): KAGVTQTPRYLIKTRGQQVTLSCSPISGHRSVSWYQQTPGQGLQFLFEYFSETQRNKGNFPGRFSGRQFSNSRSEMNVSTLELGDSALYLCATQGLAGGSETQYFGPGTRLLVL.

The chain employs TRBV6-5 and TRBJ1-6; D is unclear. From germline, CDR1 is MNHEY and CDR2 SVGAGI. Trimming shortened V by 6 bases and J by 8 bases, and 11 bases separated the two germline ends. The CDR3 is 13 amino acids. CDR3 sequence: CASSLSPDSPLHF. In DNA form, the CDR3 reads TGTGCCAGCAGCCTTTCTCCGGATTCACCCCTCCACTTT.

The chain is built from TRBV19 and TRBJ1-4; D gene ambiguous. Looked up from germline, CDR1 is LNHDA and CDR2 is SQIVND (reference sequence). This CDR3 spans 12 amino acids. V shed 7 bases and J shed 2 bases, with 5 bases lying between them. DNA of the CDR3: TGTGCCAGTAAGAGGACTAATGAAAAACTGTTTTTT. Translation: CASKRTNEKLFF.

This sequence joins TRBV7-9 and TRBJ2-7, with D maybe TRBD1 (6 bases). The ends were cut back, 4 bases at V and 5 bases at J, with 15 bases in the middle. This CDR3 is 14 amino acids long. Germline V gene sequence: CDR1 SEHNR, CDR2 FQNEAQ (reference sequence). CDR3 sequence: CASSSPQGYDEQYF. Written as DNA, the CDR3 is TGTGCCAGCAGCTCACCTCAGGGGTACGACGAGCAGTACTTC.